This entry describes one T cell receptor (beta chain). The target antigen is unknown. The data derive from a study of T cell repertoires in cytomegalovirus infection. Study-wide findings and caveats: Identification of carriers of CMV plus the relevant HLA was achieved through cumulative public TCR beta family frequency. The study found HLA-C-restricted CMV-specific TCR beta clonotypes dominating the ex vivo response.

A single record per CDR3 protein comes from TCRdb applying MiXCR to the reads. The data show 700,000 to 900,000 distinct CDR3 sequences, 25% to 30% seen once. The sequence was collected from a human donor in good health (CMV status not recorded). Some clones in this sample may be carry-over from other donors' samples. The material sequenced was cultured CD8+ T cells from PBMCs, taken from culture after CMV antigen stimulation.

The CDR3 DNA reads TGTGCCAGCAGCCTGGACAGGGTAGCTAACTATGGCTACACCTTC. Its translation: CASSLDRVANYGYTF. The gene calls are TRBV5-4 and TRBJ1-2; 8 bases map to TRBD1. Germline trimming cut 4 bases from V and 0 bases from J; bases unmatched to any gene: 5. Germline V gene data show CDR1 as SGHNT and CDR2 as YYREEE (reference sequence). CDR3 size: 15 residues.